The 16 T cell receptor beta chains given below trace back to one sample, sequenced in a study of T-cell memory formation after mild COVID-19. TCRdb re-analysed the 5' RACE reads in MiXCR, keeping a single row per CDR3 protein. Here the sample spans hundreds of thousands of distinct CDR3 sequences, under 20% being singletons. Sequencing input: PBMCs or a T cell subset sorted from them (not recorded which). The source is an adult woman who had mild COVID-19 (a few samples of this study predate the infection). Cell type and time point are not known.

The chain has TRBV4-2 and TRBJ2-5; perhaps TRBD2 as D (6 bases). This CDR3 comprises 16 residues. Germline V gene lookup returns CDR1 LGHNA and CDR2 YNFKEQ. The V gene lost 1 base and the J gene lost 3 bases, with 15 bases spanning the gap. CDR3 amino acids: CASSQGARELKETQYF. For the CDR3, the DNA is TGTGCCAGCAGCCAAGGGGCCCGGGAGTTGAAAGAGACCCAGTACTTC.

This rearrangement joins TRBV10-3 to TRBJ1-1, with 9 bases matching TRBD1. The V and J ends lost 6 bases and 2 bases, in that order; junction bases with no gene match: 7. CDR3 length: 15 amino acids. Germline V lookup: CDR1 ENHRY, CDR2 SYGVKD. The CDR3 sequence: CAIRAGTGLNTEAFF. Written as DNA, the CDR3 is TGTGCCATCAGGGCCGGGACAGGGCTTAACACTGAAGCTTTCTTT.

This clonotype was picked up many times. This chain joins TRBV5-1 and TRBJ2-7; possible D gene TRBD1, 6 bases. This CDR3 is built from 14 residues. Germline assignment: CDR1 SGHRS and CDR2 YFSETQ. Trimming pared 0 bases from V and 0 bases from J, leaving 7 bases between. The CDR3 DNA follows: TGCGCCAGCAGCTTGGGACAGGACTCCTACGAGCAGTACTTC. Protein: CASSLGQDSYEQYF.

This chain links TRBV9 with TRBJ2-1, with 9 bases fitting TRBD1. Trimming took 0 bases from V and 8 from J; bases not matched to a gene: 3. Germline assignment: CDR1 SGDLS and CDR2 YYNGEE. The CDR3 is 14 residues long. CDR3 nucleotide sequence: TGTGCCAGCAGCGTAGGGGACAGGGTGCATGAGCAGTTCTTC. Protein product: CASSVGDRVHEQFF.

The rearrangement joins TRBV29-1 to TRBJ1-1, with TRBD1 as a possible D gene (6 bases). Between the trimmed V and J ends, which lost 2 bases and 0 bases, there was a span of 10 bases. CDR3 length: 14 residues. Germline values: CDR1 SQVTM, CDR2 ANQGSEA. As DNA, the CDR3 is TGCAGCGTTGAACAGGGGAGCATGAACACTGAAGCTTTCTTT. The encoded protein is CSVEQGSMNTEAFF. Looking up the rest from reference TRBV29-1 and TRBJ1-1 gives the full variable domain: SAVISQKPSRDICQRGTSLTIQCQVDSQVTMMFWYRQQPGQSLTLIATANQGSEATYESGFVIDKFPISRPNLTFSTLTVSNMSPEDSSIYLCSVEQGSMNTEAFFGQGTRLTVV.

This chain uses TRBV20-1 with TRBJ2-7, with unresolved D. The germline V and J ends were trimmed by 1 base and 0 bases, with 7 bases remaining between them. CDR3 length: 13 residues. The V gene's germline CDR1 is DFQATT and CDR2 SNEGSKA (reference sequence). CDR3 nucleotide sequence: TGCAGTGCTAGAGCCCAGTCCTCCTACGAGCAGTACTTC. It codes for CSARAQSSYEQYF.

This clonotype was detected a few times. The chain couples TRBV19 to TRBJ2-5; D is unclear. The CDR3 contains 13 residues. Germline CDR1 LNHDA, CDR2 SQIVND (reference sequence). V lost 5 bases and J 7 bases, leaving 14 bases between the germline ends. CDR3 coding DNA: TGTGCCAGTAGTCCCGGTTTGGTTGGGACCCAGTACTTC. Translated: CASSPGLVGTQYF.

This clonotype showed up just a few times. The CDR3 is CASSVGVDELSYEQYF. Here the CDR3 DNA reads TGTGCCAGCAGCGTAGGAGTTGATGAACTCTCCTACGAGCAGTACTTC. The J gene is TRBJ2-7, the V gene TRBV9; D gene uncertain. Germline loops: CDR1 SGDLS, CDR2 YYNGEE. The CDR3 loop spans 16 amino acids. The ends were cut back, 0 bases at V and 0 bases at J, with 13 bases in the middle.

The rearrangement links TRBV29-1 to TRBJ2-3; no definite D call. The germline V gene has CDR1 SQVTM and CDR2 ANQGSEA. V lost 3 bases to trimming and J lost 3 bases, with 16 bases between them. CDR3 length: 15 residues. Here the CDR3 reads CSVEKQGSRTDTQYF. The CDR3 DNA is TGCAGCGTTGAGAAACAAGGGTCTCGGACAGATACGCAGTATTTT.

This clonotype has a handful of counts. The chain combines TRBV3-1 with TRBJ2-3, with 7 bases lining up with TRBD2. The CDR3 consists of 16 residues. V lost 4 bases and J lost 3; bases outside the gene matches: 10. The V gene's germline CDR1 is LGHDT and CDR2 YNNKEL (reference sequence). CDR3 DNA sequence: TGTGCCAGCAGCCCCACCGCGGGGGTAGTTACAGATACGCAGTATTTT. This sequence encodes CASSPTAGVVTDTQYF.

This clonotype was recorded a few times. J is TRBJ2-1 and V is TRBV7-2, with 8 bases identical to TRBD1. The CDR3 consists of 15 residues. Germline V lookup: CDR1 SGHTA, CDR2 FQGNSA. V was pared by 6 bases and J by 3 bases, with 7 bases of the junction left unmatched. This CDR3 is CASRAGQGYYNEQFF. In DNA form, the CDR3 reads TGTGCCAGCAGAGCTGGACAGGGTTACTACAATGAGCAGTTCTTC.

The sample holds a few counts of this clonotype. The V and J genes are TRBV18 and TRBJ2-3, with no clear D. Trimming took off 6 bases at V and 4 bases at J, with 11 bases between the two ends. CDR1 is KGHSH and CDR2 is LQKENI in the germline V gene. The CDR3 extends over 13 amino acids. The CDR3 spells CASSTGVADTQYF. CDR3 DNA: TGTGCCAGCTCTACTGGCGTAGCAGATACGCAGTATTTT.

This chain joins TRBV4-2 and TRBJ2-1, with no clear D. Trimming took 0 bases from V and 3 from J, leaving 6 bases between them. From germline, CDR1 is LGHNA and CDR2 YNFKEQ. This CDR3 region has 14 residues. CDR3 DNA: TGTGCCAGCAGCCAAGAAGGAGACTACAATGAGCAGTTCTTC. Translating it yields CASSQEGDYNEQFF.

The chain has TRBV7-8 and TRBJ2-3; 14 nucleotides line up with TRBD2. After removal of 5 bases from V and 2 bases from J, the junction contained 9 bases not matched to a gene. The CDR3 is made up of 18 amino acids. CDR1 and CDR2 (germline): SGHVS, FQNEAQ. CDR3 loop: CASSLGTSGSPYTDTQYF. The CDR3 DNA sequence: TGTGCCAGCAGCCTTGGGACTAGCGGGAGTCCATACACAGATACGCAGTATTTT.

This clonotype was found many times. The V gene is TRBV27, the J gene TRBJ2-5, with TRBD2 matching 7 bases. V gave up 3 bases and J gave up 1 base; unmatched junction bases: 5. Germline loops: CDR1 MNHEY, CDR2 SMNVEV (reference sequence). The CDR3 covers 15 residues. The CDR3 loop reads CASSFGGTIQETQYF. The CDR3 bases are TGTGCCAGCAGTTTCGGGGGGACTATCCAAGAGACCCAGTACTTC.

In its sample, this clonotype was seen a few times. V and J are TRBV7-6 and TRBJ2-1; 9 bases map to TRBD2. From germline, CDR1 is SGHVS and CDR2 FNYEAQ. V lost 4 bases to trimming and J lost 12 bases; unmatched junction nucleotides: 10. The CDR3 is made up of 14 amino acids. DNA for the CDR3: TGTGCCAGCAGCTCCCCAGGAGCGGGAGGCGGGCAGTTCTTC. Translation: CASSSPGAGGGQFF.